This T cell receptor beta chain was captured by sequencing in a study of Ad26.COV2.S vaccination and SARS-CoV-2 variants. Overall study context: The authors gave Ad26.COV2.S intramuscularly, either once or twice 56 days apart. Study-wide points: Placebo recipients and vaccine recipients were similar in non-spike TCR breadth. Recipients given vaccine exceeded placebo recipients in spike-specific TCR breadth.

Noted treatment: some 20 received Ad26.COV2.S at low or high dose, single or two shots; 5 received placebo; per-sample allocation not given. After the first vaccine or placebo injection, samples were drawn on day 63. Donor was an adult aged 18-55 years in Boston. Germline V gene lookup returns CDR1 GTSNPN and CDR2 SVGIG (reference sequence). The germline V and J ends were trimmed by 3 bases and 0 bases, with 8 bases remaining between them. The CDR3 extends over 13 amino acids. A note on this clone: Its matching antigen is unknown.

Assay used: immunoSEQ multiplex PCR; TCRdb lists only in-frame clones, some missing. Seen here are 360,000 or so clones, about 89% observed once, and the top ten hold approximately 1.9%. The chain employs TRBV30 and TRBJ1-1; D not certain. The sequence derives from a person between 18 and 59 years old who received the Ad26.COV2.S COVID-19 vaccine or a placebo. The sequenced sample was peripheral blood, obtained in a trial of Ad26.COV2.S vaccine versus placebo. The CDR3 bases are TGTGCCTGGAGCGCCGTTCTGAACACTGAAGCTTTCTTT. Residues: CAWSAVLNTEAFF. Full variable domain (outside the CDR3, taken from reference TRBV30 and TRBJ1-1): SQTIHQWPATLVQPVGSPLSLECTVEGTSNPNLYWYRQAAGRGLQLLFYSVGIGQISSEVPQNLSASRPQDRQFILSSKKLLLSDSGFYLCAWSAVLNTEAFFGQGTRLTVV.